This T cell receptor beta chain was identified in a study of T cell clones after liver transplantation. About the research overall: Third-party-reactive TCRbeta sequences from pre-transplant mixed lymphocyte reactions served as antigen-independent comparators. Draws occurred before transplant, before withdrawal, and after complete or failed withdrawal.

The CDR3 loop spans 14 amino acids. With 7 bases removed from V and 9 bases from J, the gap between germline ends came to 19 bases. Germline values: CDR1 SGHNT, CDR2 YENEEA. The table came from immunoSEQ multiplex PCR; TCRdb's copy has only in-frame clones and leaves some out. Of about 120,000 clones in the sample, 90% were seen once. J is TRBJ2-1 and V is TRBV11-3; D possibly corresponds to TRBD2 (6 bases). Specimen: CD4+ T cells from blood, collected 12 months after liver transplant. The TCR originated in a human patient who received a liver transplant. A subset of T cells may come from the graft donor. CDR3 in amino acids: CASTNPPGVGEQFF. CDR3 DNA: TGTGCCAGCACCAACCCCCCGGGAGTCGGTGAGCAGTTCTTC.